This TCR beta chain was documented in a study of T cell repertoires in cytomegalovirus infection. Study-wide context: CMV infection and matching HLA type were both indicated by public TCR beta signatures.

Study-wide results and limits: Individuals carrying CMV plus the relevant HLA were identified by cumulative frequency of public TCR beta families. Clonotype analysis showed dominance of the ex vivo response by HLA-C-restricted CMV-specific TCR beta clonotypes.

V shed 4 bases and J 2 bases; nucleotides not matched to a gene: 9. This CDR3 comprises 16 residues. Germline V CDR1 and CDR2: MGHRA, YSYEKL. To note about this clonotype: Its antigen is not known.

MiXCR, applied by TCRdb to the reads, yields one record per CDR3 protein. The sample contains about 740,000 distinct CDR3 sequences, 30% to 35% of which appear only once. The input for sequencing was cultured PBMCs, taken from culture after CMV antigen stimulation. The receptor was isolated from a human donor in good health (CMV status not recorded). Some clones in this sample may be carry-over from other donors' samples. The genes are TRBV4-1 and TRBJ1-2; 8 bases line up with TRBD1. CDR3 sequence (DNA): TGCGCCAGCAGCCGACAATTAGACAGGGGCAACTATGGCTACACCTTC. Translating gives CASSRQLDRGNYGYTF.